One sample yielded the 5 T cell receptor beta chains listed below, sequenced in a study of blood T cell repertoires in COVID-19. Using immunoSEQ multiplex PCR, the repertoire was profiled, and TCRdb retains in-frame clones only, with some absent. This table has 200,000 to 250,000 clones, around four fifths appearing once. The specimen was peripheral blood. The receptors stem from a woman between 50 and 59 years old with active or convalescent COVID-19.

The chain carries TRBV6-6 and TRBJ1-2, with a weak D call TRBD1 (6 bases). The CDR3 length is 13 residues. V dropped 11 bases and J dropped 4 bases, with 17 bases sitting between them. Looked up from germline, CDR1 is MNHNY and CDR2 is SVGAGI (reference sequence). The CDR3 here is CAGGRGGAYGYTF. CDR3 in DNA: TGTGCCGGAGGCCGCGGGGGGGCCTATGGCTACACCTTC.

The rearrangement joins TRBV6-1 to TRBJ1-2; a possible D gene is TRBD1 (5 bases). The germline V gene encodes CDR1 MNHNS and CDR2 SASEGT. CDR3 length: 15 amino acids. The V end lost 3 bases, the J end lost 1 base, and 12 bases lay between the germline ends. CDR3 sequence reads: CASSEGLTVNYGYTF. The CDR3 region has the DNA TGTGCCAGCAGTGAGGGGTTGACAGTTAACTATGGCTACACCTTC.

The rearrangement links TRBV11-2 to TRBJ1-2; 8 bases align to TRBD1. Germline V lookup: CDR1 SGHAT, CDR2 FQNNGV. The CDR3 totals 13 residues. Trimming removed 5 bases from V and 4 bases from J; junction bases left unmatched: 3. The CDR3 nucleotides are TGTGCCAGCAGCCCGGACAGGGCCTATGGCTACACCTTC. Translating gives CASSPDRAYGYTF.

V gene TRBV27 combines with J gene TRBJ2-7; 7 bases map to TRBD2. This CDR3 spans 14 amino acids. Looked up from germline, CDR1 is MNHEY and CDR2 is SMNVEV (reference sequence). The V segment lost 7 bases and the J segment 0 bases; nucleotides outside the gene matches: 6. This CDR3 is CASKRGGGSYEQYF. As DNA, the CDR3 is TGTGCCAGCAAGCGTGGGGGGGGCTCCTACGAGCAGTACTTC.

V and J are TRBV13 and TRBJ1-2; 7 positions match TRBD1. Germline V gene data show CDR1 as PRHDT and CDR2 as FYEKMQ (reference sequence). The CDR3 is 15 residues long. Trimming at V came to 5 bases and at J to 3 bases, leaving 9 bases not matched to a gene. In nucleotides, the CDR3 is TGTGCCAGCAGCCCCTCGGGCAGGGGGGACTATGGCTACACCTTC. This sequence encodes CASSPSGRGDYGYTF.